This T cell receptor beta chain was obtained from a study of T cell responses to AZD1222 COVID-19 vaccine (dated by TCRdb to 2020 to 2023). Context from the whole study: AZD1222 recipients given second doses at about 4 weeks or at about 12 weeks were pooled, since spike-specific TCR depth and breadth were not found to differ between the two schedules. TCR sequencing covered approximately 230 trial participants: 200 to 220 given two doses of AZD1222 and approximately 25 given two doses of MenACWY control vaccine. Trial participants were enrolled by age into 18-55, 56-69 and 70-plus year subgroups, with about 150, 28 and 57 TCR-sequenced participants respectively.

V is shortened by 5 bases, J by 1 base, and the region joining them spans 10 bases. The CDR3 spans 14 residues, from the cysteine through the phenylalanine. CDR3 DNA only is kept here, 42 bases in frame from base 1. CDR1 and CDR2, looked up from the germline V gene, are LGHNA and YNFKEQ. This clone was seen only a few times. Its specific antigen is unknown. Nothing much larger sits one base from this clone, and base qualities are not available. What the time point label conveys for this sample: baseline before first vaccination. The vaccinee samples were drawn from two UK trials, COV001 and COV002, one of which was a single-blind randomized controlled phase 2/3 trial testing AZD1222 (ChAdOx1 nCoV-19) in healthy adults. For TCRbeta chain sequencing, PBMC samples were collected from trial participants at day 0 and at day 28 after the second dose. The CDR3 regions of human TCRbeta chains were subjected to immunosequencing. For the original study's pipeline: Repertoire TCRs were checked for matches against a reference library of SARS-CoV-2-specific TCRs that had been generated using the MIRA antigen-specificity platform. Breadth was defined as the fraction of unique TCRs that were SARS-CoV-2-associated. Depth was defined as the fraction of total T cells that were SARS-CoV-2-associated. Using the MIRA data, every spike-specific TCR was mapped to the spike region that the TCR reacted to and assigned to either a CD4 or a CD8 class. Log10-transformed breadth and depth values were compared by one-way ANOVA with Sidak's multiple comparisons tests. Sourced from immuneACCESS, this table was stored by TCRdb with only in-frame sequences that have V and J called. A share of the clones is absent; for the studies checked, an unresolved V gene accounts for under half, and the remainder has no known explanation. That table supplies the V and J calls and clone size; D and trimming were determined from the DNA. A total of 100,000 to 150,000 clones appear in this sample, around 90% of them only once. The top ten clones comprise roughly 6% of the sample.

What the authors observed across the whole study: In the small 56-69-year group, the increase in depth fell short of significance, most likely because of low power. A significant rise in spike-specific TCR breadth and depth was observed after two AZD1222 doses relative to day 0 and relative to MenACWY recipients. Nearly half of unique spike-specific TCRs reportedly recognized epitopes outside regions mutated in the B.1.351 and B.1.1.7 variants. Participants were mostly white British and included more females than males, and it was suggested by the authors that clonal diversity may have been underestimated. Because no samples from the day 14 peak response were available, repertoires could be characterized only after the peak T cell response. Conclusions about previously exposed vaccinees are limited because only five to seven AZD1222 recipients were SARS-CoV-2 seropositive at baseline. The whole spike protein was spanned by vaccine-associated CD4 TCRs, and dominant responses were seen in regions 160-218 and 743-854.

The TCR was taken from an adult in good health. The sequences come from peripheral blood, collected on day 0 of AZD1222 vaccination. The rearranged segments are TRBV4-2 and TRBJ2-3, with the identity of the D gene unclear. The CDR3 region reads CASSGLVGTDTQYF. Read as DNA, the sequence is TGTGCCAGCAGCGGGTTGGTTGGCACAGATACGCAGTATTTT.